One and the same sample provided the 21 T cell receptor beta chains below, sequenced in a study of blood T cell repertoires in COVID-19. Measured with immunoSEQ multiplex PCR; TCRdb has only the in-frame clones, and not every one. The sample contains more than 120,000 clones, approximately 89% of which appear only once. Source material: peripheral blood. These TCRs come from a human donor in a cohort sampled during active COVID-19.

The chain carries TRBV2 and TRBJ1-1; weak D call: TRBD1 (5 bases). The ends were cut back, 10 bases at V and 4 bases at J, with 19 bases in the middle. This CDR3 is 14 amino acids long. CDR1 and CDR2 (germline): SNHLY, FYNNEI. In DNA, the CDR3 is TGTGCCACCACAACGACGGGGGGGGTCACTGAAGCTTTCTTT. Translating it yields CATTTTGGVTEAFF.

This chain connects TRBV19 to TRBJ1-1; 12 nucleotides match TRBD1. This CDR3 spans 15 amino acids. From germline, CDR1 is LNHDA and CDR2 SQIVND (reference sequence). With 7 bases clipped from V and 5 bases from J, the junction kept 8 bases outside the gene matches. CDR3 region: CASNPGQGAWTEAFF. DNA for the CDR3: TGTGCCAGTAACCCGGGACAGGGGGCTTGGACTGAAGCTTTCTTT. The complete variable domain, with remaining parts taken from reference TRBV19 and TRBJ1-1, reads DGGITQSPKYLFRKEGQNVTLSCEQNLNHDAMYWYRQDPGQGLRLIYYSQIVNDFQKGDIAEGYSVSREKKESFPLTVTSAQKNPTAFYLCASNPGQGAWTEAFFGQGTRLTVV.

The rearrangement links TRBV18 to TRBJ2-7, with D maybe TRBD2 (5 bases). CDR3 length: 16 residues. Looked up from germline, CDR1 is KGHSH and CDR2 is LQKENI. Trimming pared 3 bases from V and 3 bases from J, leaving 18 bases between. CDR3 protein: CASSPEDGTSYYEQYF. The DNA of the CDR3 is TGTGCCAGCTCACCGGAGGACGGAACATCCTACTACGAGCAGTACTTC.

The chain carries TRBV20-1 and TRBJ2-3; D may be TRBD1 (6 bases). V lost 6 bases, J lost 6 bases, and 10 bases lay in between. The CDR3 runs to 11 residues. Per germline, CDR1 DFQATT and CDR2 SNEGSKA (reference sequence). Written as DNA, the CDR3 is TGCAGTGCCCATGACAGGGATACGCAGTATTTT. Protein product: CSAHDRDTQYF.

This clone has only a few counts. CDR3 sequence (DNA): TGCGCCAGCAGCTCCCGACAGGGAGAGGTGGAAAAACTGTTTTTT. Translated: CASSSRQGEVEKLFF. V usage is TRBV5-1 and J usage is TRBJ1-4; 7 nucleotides agree with TRBD1. CDR1 is SGHRS and CDR2 is YFSETQ in the germline V gene. CDR3 size: 15 residues. Unmatched junction bases numbered 10, after V lost 3 bases and J lost 8 bases. Full variable domain (outside the CDR3, taken from reference TRBV5-1 and TRBJ1-4): KAGVTQTPRYLIKTRGQQVTLSCSPISGHRSVSWYQQTPGQGLQFLFEYFSETQRNKGNFPGRFSGRQFSNSRSEMNVSTLELGDSALYLCASSSRQGEVEKLFFGSGTQLSVL.

This sequence joins TRBV6-5 and TRBJ1-2, with a tentative D call TRBD1 (6 bases). Trimming shortened V by 6 bases and J by 2 bases, and 10 bases separated the two germline ends. The CDR3 is 13 amino acids. Germline CDR1 MNHEY, CDR2 SVGAGI. The CDR3 nucleotides are TGTGCCAGCAGGAGGGGGGGGAACTATGGCTACACCTTC. This sequence encodes CASRRGGNYGYTF.

This clone has ten or more counts. The V and J genes are TRBV27 and TRBJ1-2; 7 bases align to TRBD1. J was trimmed by 8 bases and V by 5 bases; bases with no gene match: 8. Germline assignment: CDR1 MNHEY and CDR2 SMNVEV (reference sequence). This CDR3 contains 13 residues. The CDR3 DNA reads as TGTGCCAGCAGTCCTCTCGGGACAGAAGGCTACACCTTC. Residues: CASSPLGTEGYTF.

The genes are TRBV6-4 and TRBJ2-1; D gene uncertain. Germline V gene sequence: CDR1 MRHNA, CDR2 SNTAGT. Trimming took off 4 bases at V and 8 bases at J, with 12 bases between the two ends. The CDR3 is 13 residues long. The chain's CDR3 is CASSVFLGDEQFF. The CDR3 region has the DNA TGTGCCAGCAGTGTGTTCCTAGGCGATGAGCAGTTCTTC.

The gene calls are TRBV6-5 and TRBJ1-1, with 9 bases that match TRBD1. The CDR3 has 15 residues. Trimming took 2 bases from V and 1 from J; bases not matched to a gene: 2. Germline CDR1 MNHEY, CDR2 SVGAGI. For the CDR3, the DNA is TGTGCCAGCAGTTACGCGGGACAGGGGAACACTGAAGCTTTCTTT. Its translation is CASSYAGQGNTEAFF.

This sequence joins TRBV9 and TRBJ2-3; 7 positions match TRBD2. The V and J ends lost 6 bases and 1 base, in that order; junction bases with no gene match: 11. Germline values: CDR1 SGDLS, CDR2 YYNGEE. The CDR3 runs to 16 residues. The CDR3 nucleotides are TGTGCCAGCAATGAATGGGGGGGAGGCGGCACAGATACGCAGTATTTT. This encodes CASNEWGGGGTDTQYF.

The V and J genes are TRBV5-1 and TRBJ1-1; D not resolved. Germline V lookup: CDR1 SGHRS, CDR2 YFSETQ. Trimming left V 4 bases short and J 5 bases short, with 18 bases between. This CDR3 has 15 residues. CDR3 nucleotides: TGCGCCAGCAGCCCGACCCTTAGTCCGGGGACTGAAGCTTTCTTT. Translating gives CASSPTLSPGTEAFF.

V is TRBV6-4 and J is TRBJ1-1; D remains unclear. CDR1 and CDR2 from the germline V gene are MRHNA and SNTAGT. V shed 3 bases and J shed 11 bases, with 13 bases lying between them. CDR3 length: 12 residues. CDR3 coding DNA: TGTGCCAGCAGTGATGGCAGGCAACGGGCTTTCTTT. This gives the protein CASSDGRQRAFF.

The table lists this clone with a count of one. The chain joins TRBV4-3 to TRBJ1-1; 7 nucleotides agree with TRBD1. V lost 3 bases, J lost 8 bases, and 9 bases stayed unmatched. Per germline, CDR1 LGHNA and CDR2 YSLEER. This CDR3 contains 14 residues. The CDR3 DNA reads TGCGCCAGCAGCCACCGAACAGGGGTAGGGGAAGCTTTCTTT. Amino acids: CASSHRTGVGEAFF.

The chain is built from TRBV7-2 and TRBJ2-7; TRBD1 matches at 8 bases. Germline values: CDR1 SGHTA, CDR2 FQGNSA. The CDR3 sequence is 17 residues long. Trimming cost V 5 bases and J 2 bases; bases outside gene matches: 14. CDR3 residues: CASSLRNPGQGPYEQYF. The CDR3 coding sequence is TGTGCCAGCAGCCTACGTAACCCCGGACAGGGCCCCTACGAGCAGTACTTC.

This sequence joins TRBV27 and TRBJ1-2; D is undetermined. The CDR3 loop spans 12 amino acids. Trimming left V 11 bases short and J 4 bases short, with 14 bases between. Germline assignment: CDR1 MNHEY and CDR2 SMNVEV (reference sequence). The chain's CDR3 is CALSPEAYGYTF. As DNA, the CDR3 is TGTGCCCTAAGCCCAGAGGCCTATGGCTACACCTTC.

The chain links TRBV11-2 to TRBJ2-3; 8 nucleotides align to TRBD2. This CDR3 is 17 amino acids long. Germline loops: CDR1 SGHAT, CDR2 FQNNGV. After removal of 4 bases from V and 5 bases from J, the junction contained 14 bases not matched to a gene. CDR3 sequence reads: CASSSLISAGDGDTQYF. The CDR3 nucleotides are TGTGCCAGCAGCTCCCTCATTTCAGCGGGGGATGGAGATACGCAGTATTTT.

This clone was recorded once. The V call is TRBV19, the J call TRBJ2-1; tentatively, D is TRBD1 (5 bases). CDR1 is LNHDA, CDR2 SQIVND, per germline (reference sequence). The CDR3 covers 15 residues. Trimming took 3 bases from V and 2 from J, leaving 11 bases between them. CDR3 bases: TGTGCCAGTAGTATCTTCAGGGAAACCTACAATGAGCAGTTCTTC. It is translated as CASSIFRETYNEQFF.

The V and J genes are TRBV7-3 and TRBJ1-1, with D unclear. Per germline, CDR1 SGHTA and CDR2 FQGTGA. The ends were cut back, 2 bases at V and 1 base at J, with 5 bases in the middle. This CDR3 region has 13 residues. The DNA for the CDR3 is TGTGCCAGCAGCTTAGCGGAGAACACTGAAGCTTTCTTT. The encoded protein is CASSLAENTEAFF.

The chain carries TRBV7-9 and TRBJ2-5; D ambiguous. This CDR3 region has 15 residues. Germline CDR1 and CDR2: SEHNR and FQNEAQ (reference sequence). Trimming removed 2 bases from V and 1 base from J, with 11 bases in between. The CDR3 DNA reads TGTGCCAGCAGCTTATCGTCTAGTGCCCAAGAGACCCAGTACTTC. Protein product: CASSLSSSAQETQYF.

This chain uses TRBV25-1 with TRBJ1-6; 7 bases are shared with TRBD1. The V gene end was trimmed by 4 bases and the J gene end by 3 bases; junction bases not matched to a gene: 9. From germline, CDR1 is MGHDK and CDR2 SYGVNS. The CDR3 has 17 amino acids. As DNA, the CDR3 is TGTGCCAGCAGTGCAACCCCCGGGACAGTCTATAATTCACCCCTCCACTTT. Its translation: CASSATPGTVYNSPLHF.

The chain employs TRBV10-3 and TRBJ1-1; D not resolved. The V and J ends lost 6 bases and 5 bases respectively, with 22 bases between them. Germline values: CDR1 ENHRY, CDR2 SYGVKD. The CDR3 loop spans 16 amino acids. CDR3 in DNA: TGTGCCATCAGCGAGAGGGTGATTTCGGGAAGAACTGAAGCTTTCTTT. Its translation is CAISERVISGRTEAFF.